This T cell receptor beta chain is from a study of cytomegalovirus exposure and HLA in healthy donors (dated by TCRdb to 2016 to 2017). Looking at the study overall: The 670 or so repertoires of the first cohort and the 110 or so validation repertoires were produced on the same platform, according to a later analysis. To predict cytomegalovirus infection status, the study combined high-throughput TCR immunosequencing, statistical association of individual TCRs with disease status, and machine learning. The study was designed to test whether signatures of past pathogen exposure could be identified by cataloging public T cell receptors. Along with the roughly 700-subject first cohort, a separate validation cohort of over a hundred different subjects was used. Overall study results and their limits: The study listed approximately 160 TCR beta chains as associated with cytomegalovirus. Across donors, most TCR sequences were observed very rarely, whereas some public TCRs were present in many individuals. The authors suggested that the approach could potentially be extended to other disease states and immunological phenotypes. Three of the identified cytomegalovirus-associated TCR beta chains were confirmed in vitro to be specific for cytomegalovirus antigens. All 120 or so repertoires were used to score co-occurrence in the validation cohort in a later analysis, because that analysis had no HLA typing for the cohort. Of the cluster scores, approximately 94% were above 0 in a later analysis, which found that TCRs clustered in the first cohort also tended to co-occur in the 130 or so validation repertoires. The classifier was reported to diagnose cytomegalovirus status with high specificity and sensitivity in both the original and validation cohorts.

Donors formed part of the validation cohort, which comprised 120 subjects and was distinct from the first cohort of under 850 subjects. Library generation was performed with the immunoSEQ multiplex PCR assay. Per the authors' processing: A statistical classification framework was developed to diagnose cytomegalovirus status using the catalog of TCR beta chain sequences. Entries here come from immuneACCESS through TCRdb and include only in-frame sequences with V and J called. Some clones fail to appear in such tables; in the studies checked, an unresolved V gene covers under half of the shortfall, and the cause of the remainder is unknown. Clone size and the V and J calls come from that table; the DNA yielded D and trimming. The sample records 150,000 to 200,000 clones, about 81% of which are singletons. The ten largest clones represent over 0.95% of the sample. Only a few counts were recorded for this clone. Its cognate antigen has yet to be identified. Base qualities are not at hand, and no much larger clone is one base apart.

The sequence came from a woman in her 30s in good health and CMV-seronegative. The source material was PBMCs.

The CDR3 amino acid sequence is: CASSSSGGRYEQYF. The sequenced DNA is TGTGCCAGCAGTTCGTCGGGAGGTCGGTACGAGCAGTACTTC. This receptor chain uses TRBV6-6 and TRBJ2-7, with 7 central nucleotides matching TRBD2. V loses 4 bases at its end and J loses 4 bases; junction bases beyond the gene matches: 7. From its cysteine to its phenylalanine, the CDR3 spans 14 amino acids. Solely the CDR3 DNA is kept, with 42 bases framed from the first base. Sequences MNHNY (CDR1) and SVGAGI (CDR2) are obtained from the germline V gene (reference sequence).